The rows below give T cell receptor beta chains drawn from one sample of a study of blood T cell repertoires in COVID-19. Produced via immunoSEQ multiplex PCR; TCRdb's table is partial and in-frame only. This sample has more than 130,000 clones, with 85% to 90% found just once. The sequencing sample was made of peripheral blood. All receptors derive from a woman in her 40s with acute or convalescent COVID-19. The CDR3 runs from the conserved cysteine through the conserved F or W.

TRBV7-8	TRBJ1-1	CASSPDRFGNTEAFF
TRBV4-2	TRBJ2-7	CASSQVVDRGDWEQYF
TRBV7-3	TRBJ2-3	CASSLIGRTDTQYF
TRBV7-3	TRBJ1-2	CASSSIGGEGYTF
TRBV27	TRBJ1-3	CASSLSVRGLSGNTIYF
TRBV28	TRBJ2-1	CASSLFLAGAPLSSYNEQFF
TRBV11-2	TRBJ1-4	CASSSQGAPNEKLFF
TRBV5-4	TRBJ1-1	CASSRGGQVNTEAFF
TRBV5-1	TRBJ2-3	CASSLHGLESTDTQYF
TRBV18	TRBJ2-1	CASSPLQRDTPKGSYNEQFF
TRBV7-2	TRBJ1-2	CASSPDRSYGYTF
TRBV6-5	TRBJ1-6	CASSYSKGINSPLHF
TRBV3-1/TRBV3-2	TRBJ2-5	CASSLSGLAGNIQETQYF
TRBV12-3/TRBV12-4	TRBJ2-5	CASSLGRVETQYF
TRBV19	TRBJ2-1	CASWGMEGRDNEQFF
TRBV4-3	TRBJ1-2	CASSQEPREYYGYTF
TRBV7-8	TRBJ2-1	CASSPHRNEQFF
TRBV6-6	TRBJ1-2	CATLLQENYGYTF
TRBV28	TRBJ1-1	CASSIPQGNTEAFF
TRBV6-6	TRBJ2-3	CASTQRGGDADTQYF
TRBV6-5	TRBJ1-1	CASRPTLQGATEAFF
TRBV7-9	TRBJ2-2	CASSPWDVPSGARGELFF
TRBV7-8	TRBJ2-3	CASSRGQDTDTQYF
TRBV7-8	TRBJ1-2	CASSSTPGTGNYGYTF
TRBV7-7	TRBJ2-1	CASSYSGGEQFF
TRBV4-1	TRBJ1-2	CASSPQSGESYGYTF
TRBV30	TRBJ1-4	CAWQGEGEKLFF
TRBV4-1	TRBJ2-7	CASSPRSVVSYEQYF
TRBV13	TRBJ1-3	CASSSRTSGGNTIYF
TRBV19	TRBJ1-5	CASTRGDQPQHF
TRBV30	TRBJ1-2	CAWGGLRNPDSPYGYTF
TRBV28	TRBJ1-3	CASSLKRRQGGNTIYF
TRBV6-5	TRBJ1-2	CASEAYQGAYGYTF
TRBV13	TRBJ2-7	CASSQLGLAGYEQYF
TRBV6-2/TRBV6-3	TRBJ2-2	CASSPMVAGGPGELFF
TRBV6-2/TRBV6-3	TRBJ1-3	CASSSPQISGNTIYF